The text below deals with one TCR beta chain. Its antigen target is currently unknown. Base qualities are not recorded, but no much larger clone differs from it by a single base. This entry comes from a study of PD-L1 blockade in urothelial cancer (dated by TCRdb to about 2017). Study-level background: Therapy was started in about 2014 for all patients, and atezolizumab 1,200 mg was administered intravenously every 3 weeks. Several patients achieved durable clinical benefit and 20 did not. Blood samples were analyzed at two time points: 3 weeks after treatment start (second dose) and 6 weeks after treatment start. Patients had an ECOG performance status of 0 or 1 and had received between 0 and 3 prior chemotherapy regimens. Pretreatment blood TCR-seq was available for about 28 patients, at least one posttreatment blood collection was obtained for 25 or so patients, and tumor TCR-seq was available for 25 or so patients. Durable clinical benefit was defined as progression-free survival longer than 6 months, and TCR features were also tested against progression-free and overall survival. In the same patients who had TCR sequencing, pretreatment tumors also underwent whole exome sequencing and RNA sequencing. Pretreatment tumor samples and matched peripheral blood, collected serially before and after atezolizumab treatment, underwent TCR sequencing. About 90% of the 29 patients were males with bladder-origin urothelial cancer, and 18 of 29 reported a prior smoking history. Somatic, immune and clinical correlates of response to PD-L1 blockade with atezolizumab in urothelial cancer were the focus of an exploratory multi-omic analysis. A median of approximately 140,000 T cells and 85,000 or so unique TCRs was obtained from blood samples, and a median clonality of approximately 0.08 was observed.

What the time point label conveys for this sample: pretreatment peripheral blood. The cohort comprised 25 to 35 patients with locally advanced or metastatic urothelial carcinoma treated at Memorial Sloan Kettering on a trial protocol. Peripheral blood mononuclear cells were collected pretreatment and during treatment, with between 1 and 8 total time points per patient. The Qiagen DNeasy Blood extraction kit was used to purify genomic DNA from total PBMCs and from tumor samples. PBMCs were collected pretreatment and during treatment and were isolated and stored as previously described. Results the study describes overall, beyond this receptor: A pretreatment peripheral blood TCR clonality below the median was linked to improved progression-free and overall survival. At 3 weeks after the start of treatment, tumor-associated TCR clones in peripheral blood had expanded more in patients with durable benefit (n ≈ 24, p = 0.022). Small sample size (n of about 30) and many exploratory analyses mean the results are intended to be hypothesis-generating.

Each PCR received spiked-in synthetic TCR analog templates so that absolute template abundance could be estimated from read counts. The immunoSEQ assay was used to amplify TCRbeta CDR3 regions from genomic DNA with bias-controlled V and J gene primers. Sequencing of rearranged TCRbeta segments was done at approximately 20X coverage. The published analysis was carried out like this. Clustering was used to correct sequencing errors, and CDR3s were annotated against IMGT to assign V, D and J genes. Out-of-frame and stop-codon sequences were excluded, and only productive TCRbeta rearrangements were used in downstream analyses. To compute clonality, Shannon entropy was normalized by the log of the number of unique productive sequences and then subtracted from one. Clones differing between time points or between blood and tumor were identified by Fisher's exact test with Benjamini-Hochberg correction at adjusted p below 0.01. This is the immuneACCESS table as TCRdb keeps it, with only in-frame sequences that have V and J called. A part of the clones is gone; compared with another copy, unresolved V genes explain less than half, and the rest is unexplained. That table is the source of V, J and clone size, and D and trimming were worked out from the DNA. In this sample the table shows some 80,000 clones, about 85% of which occur a single time. Together, the top ten hold about 6.7% of the sample.

Compared with germline, V lacks 3 bases and J lacks 7 bases; bases without a gene match: 3. Looking up the germline V gene yields CDR1 SGHRS and CDR2 YFSETQ. The CDR3 has 14 amino acids, counting the end cysteine and phenylalanine. The retained sequence is limited to the CDR3, 42 bases, with the frame set at the first base. This TCR came from a man aged 35-49 years with urothelial cancer. The sequencing used PBMCs, collected around atezolizumab (anti-PD-L1) treatment. The sequence is built from TRBV5-1 and TRBJ2-1, with 11 bases in between that match TRBD2. The nucleotides read TGCGCCAGCAGCTCTAGCGGGAGGAGAAATGAGCAGTTCTTC. Translated, it gives CASSSSGRRNEQFF. Full variable domain (CDR3 extended with the reference TRBV5-1 and TRBJ2-1 proteins): KAGVTQTPRYLIKTRGQQVTLSCSPISGHRSVSWYQQTPGQGLQFLFEYFSETQRNKGNFPGRFSGRQFSNSRSEMNVSTLELGDSALYLCASSSSGRRNEQFFGPGTRLTVL.